These 2 T cell receptor beta chains were sequenced from one sample in a study of early T cells in non-severe SARS-CoV-2 infection. MiXCR was run by TCRdb on the 5' RACE reads, yielding one entry per CDR3 protein. The sample holds about 42,000 distinct CDR3 sequences, roughly 6.6% seen once. The sample consisted of whole blood. These TCRs come from an adult who was a healthcare worker with PCR-confirmed SARS-CoV-2 infection or an uninfected control (not recorded which).

This clonotype was detected a few times. The gene calls are TRBV13 and TRBJ2-7; D might be TRBD1 (5 bases). The CDR3 consists of 15 residues. Trimming stripped 5 bases from V and 1 base from J, with 15 bases between. CDR1 and CDR2 from the germline V gene are PRHDT and FYEKMQ (reference sequence). The CDR3 DNA sequence: TGTGCCAGCAGCCCGTCGCGACAGCTTTCCTACGAGCAGTACTTC. This sequence encodes CASSPSRQLSYEQYF.

This clonotype was seen at least ten times. CDR3 nucleotide sequence: TGCGCCAGCAGCTATACAAGGGAGACCCAGTACTTC. The encoded protein is CASSYTRETQYF. The rearrangement joins TRBV5-1 to TRBJ2-5; D is unresolved. There are 12 residues in the CDR3. The V end was cut by 3 bases, the J end by 5 bases, with 8 bases between. Germline-derived CDR1 and CDR2 are SGHRS and YFSETQ. Filled out from reference TRBV5-1 and TRBJ2-5, the complete variable domain reads KAGVTQTPRYLIKTRGQQVTLSCSPISGHRSVSWYQQTPGQGLQFLFEYFSETQRNKGNFPGRFSGRQFSNSRSEMNVSTLELGDSALYLCASSYTRETQYFGPGTRLLVL.